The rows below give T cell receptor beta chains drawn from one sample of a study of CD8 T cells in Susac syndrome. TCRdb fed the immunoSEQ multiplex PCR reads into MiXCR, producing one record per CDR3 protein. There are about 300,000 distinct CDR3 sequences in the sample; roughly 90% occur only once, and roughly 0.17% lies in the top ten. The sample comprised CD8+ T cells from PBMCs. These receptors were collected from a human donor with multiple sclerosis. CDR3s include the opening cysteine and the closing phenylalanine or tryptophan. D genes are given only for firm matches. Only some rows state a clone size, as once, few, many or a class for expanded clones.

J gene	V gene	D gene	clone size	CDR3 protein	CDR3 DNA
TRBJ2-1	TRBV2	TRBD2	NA	CASSEAGGLSEQFF	TGTGCCAGCAGTGAGGCGGGAGGGCTGAGTGAGCAGTTCTTC
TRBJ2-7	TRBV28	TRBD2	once	CASSLAGDLYEQYF	TGTGCCAGCAGTTTAGCGGGAGACCTCTACGAGCAGTACTTC
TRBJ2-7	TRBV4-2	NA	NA	CASSQSAGSSYEQYF	TGTGCCAGCAGTCAAAGCGCCGGGAGTTCCTACGAGCAGTACTTC
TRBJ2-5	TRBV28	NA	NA	CASGRKIQYF	TGTGCCAGCGGCCGCAAGATCCAGTACTTC
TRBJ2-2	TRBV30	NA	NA	CAWSRSDRNTGELFF	TGTGCCTGGAGTCGATCTGACAGGAACACCGGGGAGCTGTTTTTT
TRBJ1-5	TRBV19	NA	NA	CASSPLAGDNQPQHF	TGTGCCAGTAGTCCCCTGGCAGGGGACAATCAGCCCCAGCATTTT
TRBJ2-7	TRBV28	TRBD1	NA	CASSLGTGQGYEQYF	TGTGCCAGCAGTTTGGGGACAGGTCAGGGCTACGAGCAGTACTTC
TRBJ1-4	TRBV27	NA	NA	CASTSGAVNEKLFF	TGTGCCAGCACCTCGGGGGCAGTGAATGAAAAACTGTTTTTT
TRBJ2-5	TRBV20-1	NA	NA	CSARASGETQYF	TGCAGTGCTAGAGCCAGCGGCGAGACCCAGTACTTC
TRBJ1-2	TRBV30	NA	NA	CAWRGLGGLYGYTF	TGTGCCTGGAGAGGTCTGGGGGGACTCTATGGCTACACCTTC
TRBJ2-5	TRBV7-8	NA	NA	CASSFNRGEETQYF	TGTGCCAGCAGCTTCAATCGCGGGGAGGAGACCCAGTACTTC
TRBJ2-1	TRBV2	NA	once	CASSGLDLGASYNEQFF	TGTGCCAGCAGTGGTCTGGACCTGGGTGCATCCTACAATGAGCAGTTCTTC
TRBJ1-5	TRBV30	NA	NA	CAWSLDGLGNQPQHF	TGTGCCTGGAGTTTAGACGGTTTAGGGAATCAGCCCCAGCATTTT
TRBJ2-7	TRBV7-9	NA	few	CASSLGLEQYF	TGTGCCAGCAGCTTAGGCCTAGAGCAGTACTTC
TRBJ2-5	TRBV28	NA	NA	CASSKLALAPPETQYF	TGTGCCAGCAGCAAGCTAGCTCTAGCTCCACCGGAGACCCAGTACTTC
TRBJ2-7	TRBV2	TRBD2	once	CASSEGSGRVYEQYF	TGTGCCAGCAGTGAAGGTAGCGGGAGGGTTTACGAGCAGTACTTC
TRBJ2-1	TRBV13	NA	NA	CASSLGVRAAFNEQFF	TGTGCCAGCAGCTTAGGGGTGAGAGCAGCCTTCAATGAGCAGTTCTTC
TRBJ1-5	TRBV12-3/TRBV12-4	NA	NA	CASSLDGLFQPQHF	TGTGCCAGCAGTTTAGACGGTTTATTTCAGCCCCAGCATTTT
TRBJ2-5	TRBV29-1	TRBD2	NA	CSVRGGLAGDETQYF	TGCAGCGTTCGGGGGGGACTAGCGGGAGATGAGACCCAGTACTTC
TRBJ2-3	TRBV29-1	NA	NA	CSVLFAGLVTDTQYF	TGCAGCGTCCTCTTTGCGGGATTGGTAACAGATACGCAGTATTTT
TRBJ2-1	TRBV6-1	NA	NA	CASTPGPQVLSNEQFF	TGTGCCAGCACCCCAGGTCCCCAGGTCCTGTCCAATGAGCAGTTCTTC
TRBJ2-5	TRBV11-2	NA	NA	CASSSGTYQETQYF	TGTGCCAGCAGCTCCGGGACTTACCAAGAGACCCAGTACTTC
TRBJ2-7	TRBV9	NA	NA	CASSVEGGGAYAEQYF	TGTGCCAGCAGCGTAGAGGGGGGCGGGGCGTACGCCGAGCAGTACTTC
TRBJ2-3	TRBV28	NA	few	CASSLIAGSTDTQYF	TGTGCCAGCAGTTTAATTGCAGGGAGCACAGATACGCAGTATTTT
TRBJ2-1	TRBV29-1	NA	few	CSVDRVHEQFF	TGCAGCGTTGACAGGGTTCATGAGCAGTTCTTC
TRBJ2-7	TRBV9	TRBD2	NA	CASSRGATSGYEQYF	TGTGCCAGCAGCAGGGGGGCGACTAGCGGATACGAGCAGTACTTC
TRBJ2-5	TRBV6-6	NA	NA	CASSMTGYSQETQYF	TGTGCCAGCAGTATGACAGGTTACAGTCAAGAGACCCAGTACTTC
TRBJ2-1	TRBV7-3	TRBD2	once	CASSFMTSGRFNEQFF	TGTGCCAGCAGCTTCATGACTAGCGGGAGGTTCAATGAGCAGTTCTTC
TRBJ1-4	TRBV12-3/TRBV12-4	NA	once	CASSLSASRATNEKLFF	TGTGCCAGCAGTTTATCGGCATCCAGAGCAACTAATGAAAAACTGTTTTTT
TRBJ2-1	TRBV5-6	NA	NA	CASSLAGMNEQFF	TGTGCCAGCAGCTTGGCAGGGATGAATGAGCAGTTCTTC
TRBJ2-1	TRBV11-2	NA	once	CASSREFGNEQFF	TGTGCCAGCAGCCGCGAATTCGGGAATGAGCAGTTCTTC
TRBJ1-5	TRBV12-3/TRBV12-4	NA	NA	CASSLGSGHQPQHF	TGTGCCAGCAGTTTAGGGTCGGGACATCAGCCCCAGCATTTT
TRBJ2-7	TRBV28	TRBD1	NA	CASSFGTGGFDEQYF	TGTGCCAGCAGCTTCGGGACAGGGGGCTTCGACGAGCAGTACTTC
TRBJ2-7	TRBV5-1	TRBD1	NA	CASSLEVPTGVFHEQYF	TGCGCCAGCAGCCTGGAGGTTCCGACAGGGGTCTTCCACGAGCAGTACTTC
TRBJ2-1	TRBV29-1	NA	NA	CSEQGLYNEQFF	TGCAGCGAGCAGGGCCTCTACAATGAGCAGTTCTTC
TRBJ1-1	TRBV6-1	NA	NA	CASSEVRGTTEAFF	TGTGCCAGCAGTGAAGTCAGGGGTACCACTGAAGCTTTCTTT
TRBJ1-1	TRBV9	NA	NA	CASSVERDTEAFF	TGTGCCAGCAGCGTAGAACGGGACACTGAAGCTTTCTTT
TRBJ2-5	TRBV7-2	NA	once	CASSSERTQETQYF	TGTGCCAGCAGCTCGGAGCGGACCCAAGAGACCCAGTACTTC
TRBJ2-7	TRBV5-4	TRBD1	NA	CASSFWDGTAYEQYF	TGTGCCAGCAGCTTCTGGGACGGGACAGCCTACGAGCAGTACTTC
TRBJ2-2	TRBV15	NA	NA	CATSRETGHTGELFF	TGTGCCACCAGCAGAGAAACAGGGCACACCGGGGAGCTGTTTTTT
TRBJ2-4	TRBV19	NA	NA	CATSSPERENIQYF	TGTGCCACCTCATCCCCGGAACGGGAAAACATTCAGTACTTC
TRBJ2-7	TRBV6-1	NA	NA	CASSQGLTSDRAYEQYF	TGTGCCAGTTCCCAGGGCCTGACTTCCGACCGGGCCTACGAGCAGTACTTC